This T cell receptor beta chain was captured in a study of shared clonotypes between healthy human individuals. Study-level points and caveats: Estimated richness values were generally larger in naive subsets than in memory subsets. Incomplete sequencing of sorted subsets was indicated by rarefaction despite large depth.

The CDR3 sequence is 18 residues long. V lost 8 bases, J lost 6 bases, and 18 bases stayed unmatched. Germline V gene data show CDR1 as SEHNR and CDR2 as FQNEAQ (reference sequence). A note on this clone: Antigen: not known.

Sequenced by immunoSEQ multiplex PCR; TCRdb stores in-frame clones only, minus some. This repertoire shows approximately 530,000 clones, 90% to 96% found once; its top ten account for under 0.06%. Sequenced: naive CD4+ T cells sorted from blood. As for subset: CD45RA+ positively selected. The source of this sequence is a woman aged 25 to 39 in good health. This chain connects TRBV7-9 to TRBJ2-1, with 11 positions matching TRBD2. The CDR3 protein is CASQPVPTSGSSGNEQFF. In DNA, the CDR3 is TGTGCCAGCCAACCTGTCCCCACTAGCGGGAGCTCTGGCAATGAGCAGTTCTTC.